Listed here are 5 T cell receptor beta chains from one sample, sequenced in a study of shared clonotypes between healthy human individuals. The repertoire was sequenced with immunoSEQ multiplex PCR; TCRdb's copy has only in-frame clones and lacks some. The repertoire holds about 2,500,000 clones, 85% to 95% seen once, with around 0.15% in the top ten. Sequences were obtained from naive CD4+ T cells sorted from blood. As to subset: CD45RA+ positively selected. Receptors originate from a man between 18 and 35 years old in good health.

The chain carries TRBV28 and TRBJ1-2; D unclear. V was shortened by 1 base and J by 7 bases, with 7 bases between the two germline ends. CDR3 length equals 12 residues. Germline V lookup: CDR1 MDHEN, CDR2 SYDVKM. As DNA, the CDR3 is TGTGCCAGCAGTTTATTCGGGGTTGGCTACACCTTC. It translates to CASSLFGVGYTF.

In DNA, the CDR3 is TGTGCCAGCAGTTACGGATGGTACCCTTACGAGCAGTACTTC. This gives the protein CASSYGWYPYEQYF. The chain carries TRBV6-6 and TRBJ2-7; no reliable D call. V was cut by 2 bases and J by 4 bases, with 12 bases left in between. From germline, CDR1 is MNHNY and CDR2 SVGAGI (reference sequence). The CDR3 contains 14 residues.

A remark on this clone: Other DNA sequences in the sample encode the same CDR3. The gene calls are TRBV7-3 and TRBJ2-5, with TRBD1 as a possible D gene (5 bases). The CDR3 length is 13 residues. V was pared by 2 bases and J by 3 bases, with 7 bases between. Germline assignment: CDR1 SGHTA and CDR2 FQGTGA. The CDR3 sequence: CASSLGQKETQYF. The CDR3 nucleotides are TGTGCCAGCAGCTTAGGACAAAAAGAGACCCAGTACTTC. The complete variable domain, with remaining parts taken from reference TRBV7-3 and TRBJ2-5, reads GAGVSQTPSNKVTEKGKYVELRCDPISGHTALYWYRQSLGQGPEFLIYFQGTGAADDSGLPNDRFFAVRPEGSVSTLKIQRTERGDSAVYLCASSLGQKETQYFGPGTRLLVL.

The rearrangement uses TRBV2 and TRBJ1-2; D gene ambiguous. The CDR3 covers 13 residues. Trimming took off 0 bases at V and 9 bases at J, with 11 bases between the two ends. Germline CDR1 is SNHLY and CDR2 is FYNNEI. The DNA for the CDR3 is TGTGCCAGCAGTGAAGCCTCGGGGAGGCGCTACACCTTC. It encodes CASSEASGRRYTF.

The chain employs TRBV27 and TRBJ2-7; D is perhaps TRBD1 or TRBD2 (5 bases each). Germline V gene sequence: CDR1 MNHEY, CDR2 SMNVEV (reference sequence). CDR3 length equals 17 residues. V was cut by 4 bases and J by 5 bases, with 24 bases left in between. As DNA, the CDR3 is TGTGCCAGCAGTTCAATCCCCCCGGGGCCCTTTACCCACGAGCAGTACTTC. Translation gives CASSSIPPGPFTHEQYF.